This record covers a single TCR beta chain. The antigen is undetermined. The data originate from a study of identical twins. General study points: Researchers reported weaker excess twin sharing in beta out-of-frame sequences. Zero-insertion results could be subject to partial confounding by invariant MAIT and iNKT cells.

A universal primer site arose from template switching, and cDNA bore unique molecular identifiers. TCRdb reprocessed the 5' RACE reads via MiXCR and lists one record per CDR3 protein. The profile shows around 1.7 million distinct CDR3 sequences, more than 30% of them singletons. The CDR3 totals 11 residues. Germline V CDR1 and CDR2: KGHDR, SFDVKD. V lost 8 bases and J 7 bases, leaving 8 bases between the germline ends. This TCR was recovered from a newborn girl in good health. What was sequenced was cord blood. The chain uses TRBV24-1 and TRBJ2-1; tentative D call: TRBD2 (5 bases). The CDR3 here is CATKEANEQFF. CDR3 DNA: TGTGCCACCAAGGAGGCGAATGAGCAGTTCTTC.